The 2 T cell receptor beta chains below all came from one sample that was sequenced in a study of blood T cell repertoires in COVID-19. Assay used: immunoSEQ multiplex PCR; TCRdb lists only in-frame clones, some missing. The sample records about 150,000 clones, over 70% being singletons. Sequencing used peripheral blood. The receptors shown here come from an elderly man with acute or convalescent COVID-19.

The V gene is TRBV7-9, the J gene TRBJ1-2; 8 positions match TRBD1. The junction had 4 bases not matched to a gene; V was cut back by 8 bases and J by 5 bases. Germline CDR1 reads SEHNR; CDR2 reads FQNEAQ (reference sequence). This CDR3 region has 12 residues. This CDR3 is CASGTGDYGYTF. Written as DNA, the CDR3 is TGTGCCAGCGGGACAGGAGATTATGGCTACACCTTC.

This sequence joins TRBV19 and TRBJ1-2; tentatively, D is TRBD1 (6 bases). The CDR3 has 16 residues. Germline V CDR1 and CDR2: LNHDA, SQIVND (reference sequence). V was cut by 6 bases and J by 2 bases, with 19 bases left in between. In nucleotides, the CDR3 is TGTGCCAGTAGCGTACAGGGCACGAGGACAAACTATGGCTACACCTTC. Residues: CASSVQGTRTNYGYTF.